The clone carrying this TCR beta chain has at least ten counts. The antigen remains unidentified. This entry is derived from a study of human T cells and chemical hapten exposure. Findings and caveats of the study: More PT1 expanded TCRs went with higher patch test scores.

TCRdb reprocessed the RACE reads via MiXCR and lists one record per CDR3 protein. The data show some 60,000 distinct CDR3 sequences, 9.5% to 15% seen once. Time point defined: patch test 3, about 24 weeks after DPC sensitization. Treatment defined: therapeutic diphenylcyclopropenone sensitization with weekly scalp DPC. Trimming left V 5 bases short and J 10 bases short, with 24 bases between. The germline V gene has CDR1 DFQATT and CDR2 SNEGSKA (reference sequence). The CDR3 loop spans 15 amino acids. This sequence was found in a man aged 30 to 39 with alopecia areata. Some clones in this sample may be carry-over from other donors' samples. Sequences were derived from whole blood, sampled in connection with sensitization to the hapten diphenylcyclopropenone (DPC). V usage is TRBV20-1 and J usage is TRBJ2-1; possibly TRBD2 for D (7 bases). The CDR3 DNA is TGCAGTGCTCCCCTGATGGGGGGGCTGTTAAGCGAGCAGTTCTTC. Its translation: CSAPLMGGLLSEQFF.